The 25 T cell receptor beta chains below all came from one sample that was sequenced in a study of a mutant IDH1 vaccine in newly diagnosed glioma. The antigens for these receptors are not known. Regarding time point: week 23, last vaccination. Vaccinated patients received 300 ug of mutant IDH1 20-mer peptide per dose, with topical imiquimod. Libraries were prepared by immunoSEQ multiplex PCR; TCRdb keeps only in-frame clonotypes and omits some of them. The sample has around 54,000 clones; about 90% are singletons. The sequenced sample was PBMCs, obtained from a glioma patient whose treatment included an IDH1 peptide vaccine. The receptors stem from a man aged 35 to 55 with glioma.

This chain connects TRBV6-5 to TRBJ1-5, with D maybe TRBD1 (6 bases). Looked up from germline, CDR1 is MNHEY and CDR2 is SVGAGI. Trimming cost V 2 bases and J 7 bases, with 15 bases left between them. The CDR3 contains 15 residues. CDR3 loop: CASSYAGASGQPQHF. In DNA form, the CDR3 reads TGTGCCAGCAGTTACGCGGGGGCGAGTGGGCAGCCCCAGCATTTT.

The gene calls are TRBV9 and TRBJ2-2; D is unresolved. CDR3 length: 15 amino acids. Per germline, CDR1 SGDLS and CDR2 YYNGEE. V lost 0 bases and J lost 2, with 8 bases in between. The CDR3 sequence: CASSVVQSNTGELFF. The DNA for the CDR3 is TGTGCCAGCAGCGTAGTTCAGTCTAACACCGGGGAGCTGTTTTTT. Filled out from reference TRBV9 and TRBJ2-2, the complete variable domain reads DSGVTQTPKHLITATGQRVTLRCSPRSGDLSVYWYQQSLDQGLQFLIQYYNGEERAKGNILERFSAQQFPDLHSELNLSSLELGDSALYFCASSVVQSNTGELFFGEGSRLTVL.

The V call is TRBV4-1, the J call TRBJ2-1, with TRBD1 identical over 10 bases. The ends lost 1 base at V and 5 bases at J; junction bases unmatched: 8. From germline, CDR1 is MGHRA and CDR2 YSYEKL. The CDR3 covers 17 residues. CDR3 amino acids: CASSQVHGQGGDNEQFF. CDR3 DNA sequence: TGCGCCAGCAGCCAAGTGCACGGACAGGGGGGGGACAATGAGCAGTTCTTC.

This rearrangement joins TRBV14 to TRBJ2-7; 8 bases fit TRBD2. This CDR3 is 15 amino acids long. V was pared by 4 bases and J by 3 bases, with 8 bases of the junction left unmatched. Germline V gene sequence: CDR1 SGHDN, CDR2 FVKESK. The CDR3 here is CASSRTGLVGYEQYF. For the CDR3, the DNA is TGTGCCAGCAGCCGGACGGGACTAGTTGGCTACGAGCAGTACTTC.

This chain links TRBV20-1 with TRBJ1-1; no clear D. V was clipped by 2 bases and J by 8 bases, with 9 bases between them. The CDR3 consists of 11 residues. Germline CDR1 is DFQATT and CDR2 is SNEGSKA (reference sequence). The CDR3 is CSARRTKEAFF. The CDR3 nucleotides are TGCAGTGCTAGAAGGACTAAGGAAGCTTTCTTT.

The chain carries TRBV5-4 and TRBJ2-3, with 7 positions matching TRBD2. Germline trimming cut 0 bases from V and 6 bases from J; bases unmatched to any gene: 10. Per germline, CDR1 SGHNT and CDR2 YYREEE (reference sequence). The CDR3 runs to 16 residues. The CDR3 loop is CASSLEVGRRPDTQYF. The CDR3, as DNA: TGTGCCAGCAGCTTGGAGGTCGGGAGGCGTCCCGATACGCAGTATTTT.

The chain has TRBV18 and TRBJ1-2, with unresolved D. V was pared by 0 bases and J by 2 bases, with 10 bases between. CDR1 is KGHSH, CDR2 LQKENI, per germline. This CDR3 is built from 15 residues. The CDR3 loop reads CASSPPGVRNYGYTF. The CDR3 nucleotides read TGTGCCAGCTCACCACCGGGAGTCCGGAACTATGGCTACACCTTC.

The V and J genes are TRBV19 and TRBJ1-1, with D unresolved. Germline CDR1 LNHDA, CDR2 SQIVND (reference sequence). V lost 2 bases, J lost 2 bases, and 9 bases lay in between. The CDR3 extends over 14 amino acids. The CDR3 spells CASSISHRNTEAFF. DNA for the CDR3: TGTGCCAGTAGTATATCTCACAGAAACACTGAAGCTTTCTTT.

The gene calls are TRBV13 and TRBJ1-1; 7 nucleotides align to TRBD1. The germline V gene encodes CDR1 PRHDT and CDR2 FYEKMQ (reference sequence). The V segment lost 6 bases and the J segment 4 bases; nucleotides outside the gene matches: 11. This CDR3 spans 15 amino acids. The CDR3 nucleotides are TGTGCCAGCAGACAAAAACGACAGGGCGGCACTGAAGCTTTCTTT. Encoded protein: CASRQKRQGGTEAFF. Full variable domain (missing parts from reference TRBV13 and TRBJ1-1): AAGVIQSPRHLIKEKRETATLKCYPIPRHDTVYWYQQGPGQDPQFLISFYEKMQSDKGSIPDRFSAQQFSDYHSELNMSSLELGDSALYFCASRQKRQGGTEAFFGQGTRLTVV.

The chain employs TRBV10-3 and TRBJ2-7, with 7 bases aligning to TRBD2. CDR3 length: 14 amino acids. Germline CDR1 reads ENHRY; CDR2 reads SYGVKD. The trim removed 6 bases at V and 0 bases at J, leaving 5 bases unmatched. The CDR3 coding sequence is TGTGCCATCAGGGTAGCGGGTACCTCCTACGAGCAGTACTTC. Translated: CAIRVAGTSYEQYF.

This chain uses TRBV6-1 with TRBJ2-7, with a tentative D call TRBD2 (6 bases). There are 15 residues in the CDR3. Germline-derived CDR1 and CDR2 are MNHNS and SASEGT. V lost 6 bases to trimming and J lost 0 bases, with 15 bases between them. CDR3 nucleotide sequence: TGTGCCAGCAGCCAAGGGACTTCCAGCTCCTACGAGCAGTACTTC. Translating it yields CASSQGTSSSYEQYF.

This chain connects TRBV6-5 to TRBJ2-1; a possible D gene is TRBD1 (6 bases). V lost 6 bases, J lost 5 bases, and 17 bases lay in between. Germline CDR1 is MNHEY and CDR2 is SVGAGI. The CDR3 is 15 amino acids. The DNA of the CDR3 is TGTGCCAGCAGCCGAGGGGGACCCTCTAACAATGAGCAGTTCTTC. This codes for CASSRGGPSNNEQFF.

J is TRBJ2-1 and V is TRBV5-8; 11 bases align to TRBD2. Per germline, CDR1 SGHTS and CDR2 YDEGEE. The CDR3 contains 16 residues. V lost 4 bases to trimming and J lost 3 bases; unmatched junction nucleotides: 6. CDR3 in DNA: TGTGCCAGCAGCCATGAAGGGACTAGCGGCTACAATGAGCAGTTCTTC. Residues: CASSHEGTSGYNEQFF. Filled out from reference TRBV5-8 and TRBJ2-1, the complete variable domain reads EAGVTQSPTHLIKTRGQQATLRCSPISGHTSVYWYQQALGLGLQFLLWYDEGEERNRGNFPPRFSGRQFPNYSSELNVNALELEDSALYLCASSHEGTSGYNEQFFGPGTRLTVL.

The J gene is TRBJ2-7, the V gene TRBV2, with unresolved D. V was trimmed by 3 bases and J by 4 bases, leaving 4 bases between them. The CDR3 has 11 amino acids. Per germline, CDR1 SNHLY and CDR2 FYNNEI. The CDR3 DNA reads TGTGCCAGCAGTGACTCTTACGAGCAGTACTTC. Translated: CASSDSYEQYF.

The chain uses TRBV6-5 and TRBJ2-3; D is uncertain. V lost 4 bases and J 4 bases, leaving 15 bases between the germline ends. The germline CDR1 and CDR2 sequences are MNHEY and SVGAGI. This CDR3 region has 15 residues. The CDR3 here is CASSLSQAVSDTQYF. DNA of the CDR3: TGTGCCAGCAGTTTATCCCAAGCCGTCTCAGATACGCAGTATTTT.

The chain recombines TRBV5-1 with TRBJ2-5, with 11 nucleotides matching TRBD1. The CDR3 runs to 15 residues. Per the germline V gene, CDR1 is SGHRS and CDR2 is YFSETQ. Trimming at V came to 4 bases and at J to 4 bases, leaving 6 bases not matched to a gene. The CDR3, as DNA: TGCGCCAGCAGCAGAGGACAGGGGGCTGTAGAGACCCAGTACTTC. Translated, it gives CASSRGQGAVETQYF. The full variable domain, completed using reference TRBV5-1 and TRBJ2-5, is KAGVTQTPRYLIKTRGQQVTLSCSPISGHRSVSWYQQTPGQGLQFLFEYFSETQRNKGNFPGRFSGRQFSNSRSEMNVSTLELGDSALYLCASSRGQGAVETQYFGPGTRLLVL.

The V and J genes are TRBV5-1 and TRBJ1-4; no firm D call. The CDR3 has 13 residues. Between the trimmed V and J ends, which lost 7 bases and 0 bases, there was a span of 7 bases. Per germline, CDR1 SGHRS and CDR2 YFSETQ. The CDR3 is CASRGATNEKLFF. Here the CDR3 DNA reads TGCGCCAGCCGCGGGGCAACTAATGAAAAACTGTTTTTT. Together with reference TRBV5-1 and TRBJ1-4, the CDR3 gives the full variable domain: KAGVTQTPRYLIKTRGQQVTLSCSPISGHRSVSWYQQTPGQGLQFLFEYFSETQRNKGNFPGRFSGRQFSNSRSEMNVSTLELGDSALYLCASRGATNEKLFFGSGTQLSVL.

This clone was counted a single time. This chain uses TRBV9 with TRBJ2-5; D is unclear. This CDR3 has 17 residues. Trimming removed 1 base at V and 4 bases at J, with 20 bases between. Looked up from germline, CDR1 is SGDLS and CDR2 is YYNGEE. CDR3 region: CASSVSAVGSSGETQYF. CDR3 nucleotides: TGTGCCAGCAGCGTATCCGCTGTGGGTAGTTCGGGAGAGACCCAGTACTTC.

The chain carries TRBV18 and TRBJ1-1; D is perhaps TRBD1 (5 bases). The ends were cut back, 5 bases at V and 0 bases at J, with 7 bases in the middle. Germline V CDR1 and CDR2: KGHSH, LQKENI. The CDR3 is 13 amino acids. CDR3 residues: CASSAGMNTEAFF. The CDR3 coding sequence is TGTGCCAGCTCAGCAGGGATGAACACTGAAGCTTTCTTT.

As to this clone: At one end, the junction sequence differs from germline, possibly due to a read error. The rearrangement uses TRBV7-9 and TRBJ2-2; D assignment may be TRBD1 or TRBD2 (6 bases each). The CDR3 has 14 amino acids. Germline loops: CDR1 SEHNR, CDR2 FQNEAQ (reference sequence). The CDR3 here is CASTPPPGAGGLFF. The CDR3 nucleotides read TGTGCCAGCACCCCACCACCGGGGGCCGGGGGGCTGTTTTTT.

The rearrangement uses TRBV5-1 and TRBJ2-5; D uncertain. The germline gives CDR1 SGHRS, CDR2 YFSETQ. The CDR3 is made up of 16 amino acids. Trimming shortened V by 0 bases and J by 5 bases, and 17 bases separated the two germline ends. The CDR3 loop is CASSLVQNGFGETQYF. The CDR3 coding sequence is TGCGCCAGCAGCTTGGTTCAGAACGGGTTCGGGGAGACCCAGTACTTC. Full variable domain (outside the CDR3, taken from reference TRBV5-1 and TRBJ2-5): KAGVTQTPRYLIKTRGQQVTLSCSPISGHRSVSWYQQTPGQGLQFLFEYFSETQRNKGNFPGRFSGRQFSNSRSEMNVSTLELGDSALYLCASSLVQNGFGETQYFGPGTRLLVL.

The chain is built from TRBV2 and TRBJ2-5; D not resolved. Germline values: CDR1 SNHLY, CDR2 FYNNEI. The CDR3 has 11 amino acids. The V end lost 7 bases, the J end lost 3 bases, and 6 bases lay between the germline ends. This CDR3 is CASTLEETQYF. In DNA form, the CDR3 reads TGTGCCAGCACCCTGGAAGAGACCCAGTACTTC.

A few counts support this clone. The chain employs TRBV4-1 and TRBJ2-2; no clear D gene. V lost 9 bases and J 3 bases, leaving 8 bases between the germline ends. The CDR3 extends over 12 amino acids. Germline lookup yields CDR1 MGHRA and CDR2 YSYEKL. CDR3 nucleotide sequence: TGCGCCAGTCTTCCTGACACCGGGGAGCTGTTTTTT. Translated: CASLPDTGELFF.

The chain recombines TRBV7-9 with TRBJ2-1, with 13 bases identical to TRBD2. V was pared by 5 bases and J by 8 bases, with 6 bases of the junction left unmatched. CDR3 length equals 15 residues. The germline V gene has CDR1 SEHNR and CDR2 FQNEAQ (reference sequence). The CDR3 spells CASSPGLAGWDEQFF. The CDR3 bases are TGTGCCAGCAGCCCGGGACTAGCGGGGTGGGATGAGCAGTTCTTC.

This clone was recorded only once. The chain is built from TRBV7-6 and TRBJ2-1; 14 nucleotides agree with TRBD2. The CDR3 runs 16 residues. The trim removed 0 bases at V and 9 bases at J, leaving 4 bases unmatched. CDR1 and CDR2 (germline): SGHVS, FNYEAQ. As DNA, the CDR3 is TGTGCCAGCAGCTTAGCGGGACTAGCGGGAGCTATTGAGCAGTTCTTC. This sequence encodes CASSLAGLAGAIEQFF.